Following are 21 T cell receptor beta chains from one sample sequenced in a study of blood T cell repertoires in COVID-19 (dated by TCRdb to about 2020). Receptors were amplified or captured by the immunoSEQ multiplex PCR assay. TCRdb mirrors the immuneACCESS table, restricted to in-frame sequences. Some clones are absent from its copies; in checked studies, under half trace to an unresolved V gene, and the reason for the others is unknown. The sample data list about 250,000 clones, and about 90% of these were observed just once. The ten largest clones add up to around 1.5% of the sample. Specimen: peripheral blood. The receptors stem from a man at least 80 years old with acute or convalescent COVID-19.

This chain joins TRBV28 and TRBJ2-7; TRBD2 agrees at 8 bases. Trimming removed 2 bases from V and 4 bases from J; junction bases left unmatched: 10. Germline-derived CDR1 and CDR2 are MDHEN and SYDVKM. This CDR3 is 16 amino acids long. The CDR3 region has the DNA TGTGCCAGCAGTTTAGGGGCCAGCGGGAGAGCTTACGAGCAGTACTTC. Protein product: CASSLGASGRAYEQYF.

Only a few counts were recorded for this clone. This chain uses TRBV4-1 with TRBJ1-5; 7 positions match TRBD1. The CDR3 has 15 amino acids. Germline trimming cut 3 bases from V and 3 bases from J; bases unmatched to any gene: 5. Germline CDR1 is MGHRA and CDR2 is YSYEKL. The CDR3 sequence: CASSQVDRVNQPQHF. CDR3 DNA: TGCGCCAGCAGCCAGGTTGACAGGGTCAATCAGCCCCAGCATTTT.

The V call is TRBV9, the J call TRBJ1-2; 7 bases align to TRBD1. The ends lost 0 bases at V and 0 bases at J; junction bases unmatched: 5. CDR3 length equals 16 residues. CDR1 and CDR2 from the germline V gene are SGDLS and YYNGEE. The CDR3 region is CASSVAQGTANYGYTF. CDR3 DNA sequence: TGTGCCAGCAGCGTAGCACAGGGGACAGCTAACTATGGCTACACCTTC.

V gene TRBV28 combines with J gene TRBJ2-7; D is perhaps TRBD1 (5 bases). Germline values: CDR1 MDHEN, CDR2 SYDVKM. The CDR3 is 14 amino acids. V lost 2 bases and J 3 bases, leaving 11 bases between the germline ends. This CDR3 reads CASSLVGRDYEQYF. CDR3 nucleotides: TGTGCCAGCAGTTTAGTGGGCAGGGACTACGAGCAGTACTTC.

The chain joins TRBV5-1 to TRBJ2-7, with 7 bases that match TRBD2. Germline V gene sequence: CDR1 SGHRS, CDR2 YFSETQ. The V segment lost 5 bases and the J segment 5 bases; nucleotides outside the gene matches: 7. This CDR3 comprises 13 residues. This chain's CDR3 is CASSWGGRNEQYF. The CDR3 coding sequence is TGCGCCAGCAGTTGGGGGGGAAGGAACGAGCAGTACTTC.

V gene TRBV5-1 combines with J gene TRBJ1-1; no definite D call. The CDR3 spans 18 residues. Deletions cut 7 bases from V and 2 bases from J, with 27 bases between. Germline V gene lookup returns CDR1 SGHRS and CDR2 YFSETQ. CDR3 residues: CASSALNRSTLSNTEAFF. In DNA, the CDR3 is TGCGCCAGCTCAGCGTTGAATAGGTCTACTCTTTCAAACACTGAAGCTTTCTTT.

This clone was detected only a few times. The chain combines TRBV7-9 with TRBJ1-1; D call uncertain. Germline values: CDR1 SEHNR, CDR2 FQNEAQ (reference sequence). V was trimmed by 0 bases and J by 1 base, leaving 3 bases between them. This CDR3 is built from 13 residues. CDR3 bases: TGTGCCAGCAGCTTAGCAGCGAACACTGAAGCTTTCTTT. This sequence encodes CASSLAANTEAFF.

This sequence joins TRBV5-6 and TRBJ2-1, with 9 positions matching TRBD2. V was pared by 2 bases and J by 0 bases, with 3 bases of the junction left unmatched. This CDR3 region has 16 residues. Germline CDR1 and CDR2: SGHDT and YYEEEE. The chain's CDR3 is CASSLGAGGSYNEQFF. The CDR3 DNA follows: TGTGCCAGCAGCTTAGGAGCGGGGGGCTCCTACAATGAGCAGTTCTTC.

This clone has only a few counts. The V gene is TRBV4-1, the J gene TRBJ1-4; tentatively, D is TRBD1 (6 bases). CDR3 size: 16 residues. Germline V lookup: CDR1 MGHRA, CDR2 YSYEKL. Trimming pared 3 bases from V and 5 bases from J, leaving 16 bases between. Here the CDR3 DNA reads TGCGCCAGCAGCCAGATGAGGACAGATAGAAATGAAAAACTGTTTTTT. Its protein is CASSQMRTDRNEKLFF.

This chain joins TRBV2 and TRBJ2-1; maybe TRBD2 (6 bases). The CDR3 consists of 14 residues. Germline V gives CDR1 SNHLY, CDR2 FYNNEI. Deletions cut 4 bases from V and 3 bases from J, with 10 bases between. The CDR3 DNA is TGTGCCAGCAGTGGGGACTCTGACTACAATGAGCAGTTCTTC. Amino acid sequence: CASSGDSDYNEQFF.

This clone occurred once. The V call is TRBV7-9, the J call TRBJ1-5, with TRBD1 matching 8 bases. The germline gives CDR1 SEHNR, CDR2 FQNEAQ (reference sequence). This CDR3 contains 19 residues. Trimming at V came to 2 bases and at J to 3 bases, leaving 15 bases not matched to a gene. The chain's CDR3 is CASSLYDRGHSRDNQPQHF. The CDR3 DNA reads TGTGCCAGCAGCTTATATGACAGGGGACACTCCAGGGACAATCAGCCCCAGCATTTT.

The chain is built from TRBV7-5 and TRBJ2-4; TRBD2 is the table's D call, not checked against the DNA. TRBV7-5 counts as a pseudogene. The CDR3 is 14 amino acids. The CDR3 region is CASRHALAENIQYF. The CDR3 nucleotides read TGTGCCAGCCGGCACGCACTAGCGGAAAACATTCAGTACTTC.

CDR3 residues: CASSLSRGRTGELFF. The CDR3 DNA reads as TGTGCCAGCAGCTTATCCAGGGGGCGCACCGGGGAGCTGTTTTTT. This rearrangement joins TRBV11-3 to TRBJ2-2; 8 bases are a match to TRBD1. This CDR3 contains 15 residues. Per germline, CDR1 SGHNT and CDR2 YENEEA. V was pared by 2 bases and J by 4 bases, with 3 bases of the junction left unmatched. The full variable domain, with the rest looked up from reference TRBV11-3 and TRBJ2-2, is EAGVVQSPRYKIIEKKQPVAFWCNPISGHNTLYWYLQNLGQGPELLIRYENEEAVDDSQLPKDRFSAERLKGVDSTLKIQPAELGDSAVYLCASSLSRGRTGELFFGEGSRLTVL.

The chain joins TRBV5-1 to TRBJ2-1; 7 positions agree with TRBD1. The CDR3 has 14 amino acids. Germline V lookup: CDR1 SGHRS, CDR2 YFSETQ. V shed 3 bases, J shed 1 base, and the junction held 1 base outside the gene matches. This CDR3 is CASSWDSSYNEQFF. Here the CDR3 DNA reads TGCGCCAGCAGCTGGGACAGTTCCTACAATGAGCAGTTCTTC. The variable domain in full, completed from reference TRBV5-1 and TRBJ2-1, reads KAGVTQTPRYLIKTRGQQVTLSCSPISGHRSVSWYQQTPGQGLQFLFEYFSETQRNKGNFPGRFSGRQFSNSRSEMNVSTLELGDSALYLCASSWDSSYNEQFFGPGTRLTVL.

J is TRBJ2-1 and V is TRBV6-5; a possible D gene is TRBD1 (5 bases). Germline CDR1 is MNHEY and CDR2 is SVGAGI. The germline V and J ends were trimmed by 5 bases and 6 bases, with 11 bases remaining between them. The CDR3 extends over 13 amino acids. The CDR3 protein is CASSKTATNEQFF. CDR3 DNA: TGTGCCAGCAGTAAGACAGCGACCAATGAGCAGTTCTTC.

The chain combines TRBV7-8 with TRBJ2-5; D ambiguous. Germline CDR1 is SGHVS and CDR2 is FQNEAQ. V lost 3 bases and J lost 5, with 10 bases in between. The CDR3 loop spans 13 amino acids. The CDR3: CASSFTESETQYF. Here the CDR3 DNA reads TGTGCCAGCAGCTTCACCGAGTCGGAGACCCAGTACTTC.

The chain recombines TRBV7-8 with TRBJ2-1; D is unclear. CDR3 size: 13 residues. V gave up 1 base and J gave up 5 bases, with 6 bases separating them. Germline values: CDR1 SGHVS, CDR2 FQNEAQ. CDR3 protein: CASSLGQNNEQFF. CDR3 coding DNA: TGTGCCAGCAGCTTAGGGCAAAACAATGAGCAGTTCTTC. Looking up the rest from reference TRBV7-8 and TRBJ2-1 gives the full variable domain: GAGVSQSPRYKVAKRGQDVALRCDPISGHVSLFWYQQALGQGPEFLTYFQNEAQLDKSGLPSDRFFAERPEGSVSTLKIQRTQQEDSAVYLCASSLGQNNEQFFGPGTRLTVL.

The chain is built from TRBV7-9 and TRBJ1-1; 7 bases are shared with TRBD1. Germline V gene lookup returns CDR1 SEHNR and CDR2 FQNEAQ (reference sequence). This CDR3 comprises 14 residues. Unmatched junction bases numbered 6, after V lost 4 bases and J lost 4 bases. CDR3 sequence: CASSSRGGATEAFF. The CDR3 DNA reads as TGTGCCAGCAGCTCGAGAGGGGGCGCCACTGAAGCTTTCTTT.

This clone turned up a few times. The rearrangement joins TRBV5-1 to TRBJ1-1; 12 bases fit TRBD1. This CDR3 has 14 amino acids. CDR1 is SGHRS, CDR2 YFSETQ, per germline. The junction had 2 bases not matched to a gene; V was cut back by 4 bases and J by 4 bases. In DNA, the CDR3 is TGCGCCAGCAGCCCGGGACAGGGGGCCACTGAAGCTTTCTTT. It specifies CASSPGQGATEAFF.

The CDR3 protein is CASSGYPVRGLSEAFF. In DNA form, the CDR3 reads TGTGCCAGCAGCGGTTACCCCGTCAGGGGGCTTTCTGAAGCTTTCTTT. J is TRBJ1-1 and V is TRBV27, with 8 bases identical to TRBD1. The germline V gene encodes CDR1 MNHEY and CDR2 SMNVEV (reference sequence). The J segment lost 6 bases and the V segment lost 6 bases, leaving 15 bases of the junction unmatched. The CDR3 is made up of 16 amino acids.

The chain carries TRBV2 and TRBJ1-2; possible D gene TRBD1, 5 bases. The germline V and J ends were trimmed by 8 bases and 1 base, with 20 bases remaining between them. Looked up from germline, CDR1 is SNHLY and CDR2 is FYNNEI. The CDR3 totals 16 residues. CDR3 coding DNA: TGTGCCAGCCGCCGGGACTCTCTGGCGGATAACTATGGCTACACCTTC. Encoded protein: CASRRDSLADNYGYTF. Drawing the rest from reference TRBV2 and TRBJ1-2, the complete variable domain is EPEVTQTPSHQVTQMGQEVILRCVPISNHLYFYWYRQILGQKVEFLVSFYNNEISEKSEIFDDQFSVERPDGSNFTLKIRSTKLEDSAMYFCASRRDSLADNYGYTFGSGTRLTVV.